The 29 T cell receptor beta chains below were found in one sample sequenced in a study of vaccination effects on CD4 cells after COVID-19. For these receptors, no antigen is known. Viral peptide pools were used in the ViraFEST assay to expand antigen-specific CD4+ T cells, and sequencing came afterward. The authors isolated CD4+ T cells after 9 to 10 days of culture. The table came from immunoSEQ multiplex PCR; TCRdb's copy has only in-frame clones and leaves some out. This table holds roughly 50,000 clones, 80% found once. The sequences come from CD4+ T cells from PBMCs cultured with HCoV-229E spike peptides, collected before COVID-19 vaccination. The receptor source for this set is a human donor who received a COVID-19 vaccine.

The rearrangement links TRBV30 to TRBJ1-2; D is possibly TRBD1 (5 bases). Trimming cost V 0 bases and J 2 bases, with 19 bases left between them. CDR1 GTSNPN and CDR2 SVGIG come from the germline V gene (reference sequence). This CDR3 is built from 17 residues. The CDR3: CAWSVLWRQTSNYGYTF. DNA of the CDR3: TGTGCCTGGAGTGTACTATGGAGACAGACATCAAACTATGGCTACACCTTC. Based on the CDR3 plus reference TRBV30 and TRBJ1-2, the full variable domain is SQTIHQWPATLVQPVGSPLSLECTVEGTSNPNLYWYRQAAGRGLQLLFYSVGIGQISSEVPQNLSASRPQDRQFILSSKKLLLSDSGFYLCAWSVLWRQTSNYGYTFGSGTRLTVV.

This clone is medium-sized within its sample. The chain joins TRBV7-9 to TRBJ1-5, with TRBD1 matching over 7 bases. The V gene's germline CDR1 is SEHNR and CDR2 FQNEAQ (reference sequence). This CDR3 comprises 14 residues. The trim removed 1 base at V and 6 bases at J, leaving 3 bases unmatched. CDR3 residues: CASSLGAGGQPQHF. The CDR3 bases are TGTGCCAGCAGCTTAGGGGCAGGGGGTCAGCCCCAGCATTTT.

V usage is TRBV6-5 and J usage is TRBJ1-2, with D unclear. Trimming stripped 6 bases from V and 2 bases from J, with 16 bases between. The CDR3 has 15 residues. The germline V gene encodes CDR1 MNHEY and CDR2 SVGAGI. The CDR3 bases are TGTGCCAGCAGACGGACCAGCTTGGAGAACTATGGCTACACCTTC. This encodes CASRRTSLENYGYTF.

The chain couples TRBV30 to TRBJ1-3; the match to TRBD1 covers 8 bases. Trimming removed 5 bases from V and 9 bases from J; junction bases left unmatched: 3. Germline assignment: CDR1 GTSNPN and CDR2 SVGIG (reference sequence). The CDR3 has 11 residues. CDR3 bases: TGTGCCTGGGGGACAGGAGGCACCATATATTTT. Its protein product is CAWGTGGTIYF.

The chain couples TRBV7-2 to TRBJ1-4, with D possibly TRBD1 on 6 matching bases. The CDR3 length is 15 residues. V lost 5 bases, J lost 0 bases, and 10 bases lay in between. In germline, CDR1 is SGHTA, CDR2 FQGNSA. For the CDR3, the DNA is TGTGCCAGCAGCGCAGGGGATTCAACTAATGAAAAACTGTTTTTT. Translation gives CASSAGDSTNEKLFF.

V is TRBV11-3 and J is TRBJ2-3; 7 bases match TRBD2. V was clipped by 0 bases and J by 6 bases; unmatched bases: 0. CDR3 length: 13 residues. CDR1 and CDR2 from the germline V gene are SGHNT and YENEEA. Here the CDR3 reads CASSLEREDTQYF. The CDR3 DNA follows: TGTGCCAGCAGCTTAGAGCGGGAGGATACGCAGTATTTT.

This clone was observed a few times. The chain recombines TRBV18 with TRBJ1-6; 8 positions match TRBD1. Germline CDR1 and CDR2: KGHSH and LQKENI. The CDR3 has 13 residues. V dropped 7 bases and J dropped 7; count of bases not matched to a gene: 3. CDR3 residues: CASCGQGNSPLHF. Written as DNA, the CDR3 is TGTGCCAGCTGTGGACAGGGAAATTCACCCCTCCACTTT.

The chain couples TRBV15 to TRBJ2-5; no firm D call. The germline V gene has CDR1 LNHNV and CDR2 YYDKDF (reference sequence). This CDR3 comprises 14 residues. V was clipped by 0 bases and J by 5 bases, with 10 bases between them. CDR3 region: CATSRDVGGETQYF. CDR3 nucleotide sequence: TGTGCCACCAGCAGAGATGTGGGTGGTGAGACCCAGTACTTC.

The rearrangement links TRBV24-1 to TRBJ2-5, with 12 bases lining up with TRBD2. The V gene end was trimmed by 5 bases and the J gene end by 4 bases; junction bases not matched to a gene: 4. CDR3 length: 15 residues. In germline, CDR1 is KGHDR, CDR2 SFDVKD. CDR3 in amino acids: CATSVLAGGRETQYF. CDR3 nucleotides: TGTGCCACCAGTGTTCTAGCGGGGGGGCGAGAGACCCAGTACTTC.

The rearrangement links TRBV15 to TRBJ1-5; 8 bases line up with TRBD1. CDR3 size: 15 residues. The germline V gene has CDR1 LNHNV and CDR2 YYDKDF (reference sequence). The J segment lost 5 bases and the V segment lost 0 bases, leaving 3 bases of the junction unmatched. In DNA, the CDR3 is TGTGCCACCAGCAGAGACGGACAGGGTTATCAGCCCCAGCATTTT. Translation: CATSRDGQGYQPQHF.

The chain couples TRBV6-5 to TRBJ2-7; D is undetermined. V lost 0 bases and J 2 bases, leaving 14 bases between the germline ends. Germline lookup yields CDR1 MNHEY and CDR2 SVGAGI. This CDR3 contains 16 residues. As DNA, the CDR3 is TGTGCCAGCAGTTACTCAGGCAGGCCAAGGGCCTACGAGCAGTACGTC. Amino acid sequence: CASSYSGRPRAYEQYV.

This chain connects TRBV5-4 to TRBJ2-5; 9 nucleotides match TRBD1. Germline V gene lookup returns CDR1 SGHNT and CDR2 YYREEE (reference sequence). With 0 bases clipped from V and 5 bases from J, the junction kept 2 bases outside the gene matches. The CDR3 contains 14 residues. CDR3 amino acids: CASSLAGTGETQYF. The CDR3 nucleotides read TGTGCCAGCAGCTTGGCCGGGACAGGGGAGACCCAGTACTTC.

The rearrangement uses TRBV24-1 and TRBJ2-1; weak D call: TRBD2 (6 bases). Looked up from germline, CDR1 is KGHDR and CDR2 is SFDVKD. Trimming took 4 bases from V and 7 from J, leaving 10 bases between them. The CDR3 runs to 13 residues. In DNA form, the CDR3 reads TGTGCCACCAGTGAAAACCTAGCGAATGAGCAGTTCTTC. This translates into CATSENLANEQFF.

The chain uses TRBV29-1 and TRBJ2-1, with TRBD2 identical over 10 bases. Germline CDR1 and CDR2: SQVTM and ANQGSEA. V lost 4 bases, J lost 5 bases, and 5 bases stayed unmatched. The CDR3 loop spans 14 amino acids. CDR3: CSVVERGGNNEQFF. The DNA for the CDR3 is TGCAGCGTTGTGGAGCGGGGGGGAAACAATGAGCAGTTCTTC.

The rearrangement uses TRBV6-5 and TRBJ1-2; 7 nucleotides line up with TRBD1. CDR1 and CDR2 from the germline V gene are MNHEY and SVGAGI. The CDR3 runs 15 residues. J was trimmed by 0 bases and V by 7 bases; bases with no gene match: 8. The CDR3 spells CASIFRRGSNYGYTF. CDR3 coding DNA: TGTGCCAGCATTTTTCGCAGGGGGTCTAACTATGGCTACACCTTC.

The V and J genes are TRBV4-1 and TRBJ1-4; D ambiguous. Looked up from germline, CDR1 is MGHRA and CDR2 is YSYEKL. Between the trimmed V and J ends, which lost 4 bases and 6 bases, there was a span of 9 bases. The CDR3 runs to 13 residues. The CDR3 nucleotides are TGCGCCAGCAGCCCAGGACTGTATGAAAAACTGTTTTTT. Amino acid sequence: CASSPGLYEKLFF.

This rearrangement joins TRBV5-5 to TRBJ1-6, with 9 bases fitting TRBD1. Per the germline V gene, CDR1 is SGHKS and CDR2 is YYEKEE (reference sequence). There are 17 residues in the CDR3. V dropped 0 bases and J dropped 2; count of bases not matched to a gene: 3. The CDR3 DNA reads as TGTGCCAGCAGCTTGGATACAGGGGGCGCCTATAATTCACCCCTCCACTTT. This sequence encodes CASSLDTGGAYNSPLHF.

The chain recombines TRBV5-1 with TRBJ2-3; 14 bases align to TRBD2. Germline assignment: CDR1 SGHRS and CDR2 YFSETQ. The V segment lost 4 bases and the J segment 0 bases; nucleotides outside the gene matches: 7. The CDR3 sequence is 18 residues long. CDR3 sequence (DNA): TGCGCCAGCAGCGTCGGGACTAGCGGGGGCACTAGCACAGATACGCAGTATTTT. It translates to CASSVGTSGGTSTDTQYF.

The chain uses TRBV9 and TRBJ2-5, with D possibly matching TRBD2 (6 bases). The germline V gene encodes CDR1 SGDLS and CDR2 YYNGEE. Trimming stripped 0 bases from V and 4 bases from J, with 13 bases between. The CDR3 length is 15 residues. This chain's CDR3 is CASSVDIRRAETQYF. CDR3 nucleotides: TGTGCCAGCAGCGTAGATATTAGGAGGGCAGAGACCCAGTACTTC.

With regard to this clone: At one boundary the junction diverges from the germline segment, which might be a read error. The V call is TRBV5-1, the J call TRBJ1-6; 10 nucleotides align to TRBD1. This CDR3 region has 17 residues. Germline CDR1 reads SGHRS; CDR2 reads YFSETQ. In DNA, the CDR3 is TGCGCCAACAGCAGACAGGGGGCGCAATCCTATAATTCACCCCTCCACTTT. It encodes CANSRQGAQSYNSPLHF.

This clone has a handful of counts. J is TRBJ2-7 and V is TRBV7-3, with D possibly being TRBD1 or TRBD2 (5 bases each). Trimming took 5 bases from V and 2 from J, leaving 16 bases between them. The germline CDR1 and CDR2 sequences are SGHTA and FQGTGA. This CDR3 has 15 residues. The CDR3, as DNA: TGTGCCAGCAGCCTCATTCCCCGGGACCCCTACGAGCAGTACGTC. Protein sequence: CASSLIPRDPYEQYV.

The chain carries TRBV29-1 and TRBJ1-2, with TRBD1 matching over 10 bases. The CDR3 is made up of 12 amino acids. V shed 7 bases and J 5 bases; nucleotides not matched to a gene: 4. In germline, CDR1 is SQVTM, CDR2 ANQGSEA. The CDR3 coding sequence is TGCAGCGGCCAGGGACAGGGGTATGGCTACACCTTC. This encodes CSGQGQGYGYTF.

The chain recombines TRBV30 with TRBJ1-2; no definite D call. This CDR3 spans 14 amino acids. The ends were cut back, 3 bases at V and 0 bases at J, with 11 bases in the middle. In germline, CDR1 is GTSNPN, CDR2 SVGIG (reference sequence). CDR3 nucleotide sequence: TGTGCCTGGAGAGGCAGTCCTTCTAACTATGGCTACACCTTC. This sequence encodes CAWRGSPSNYGYTF.

This sequence joins TRBV13 and TRBJ2-7; TRBD1 agrees at 8 bases. The germline gives CDR1 PRHDT, CDR2 FYEKMQ (reference sequence). Trimming at V came to 2 bases and at J to 6 bases, leaving 15 bases not matched to a gene. The CDR3 sequence is 17 residues long. The CDR3 is CASSLQTDRVLDGEQYV. Written as DNA, the CDR3 is TGTGCCAGCAGCTTACAAACGGACAGGGTTCTTGATGGCGAGCAGTACGTC.

The chain links TRBV4-1 to TRBJ2-6; D is possibly TRBD1 (5 bases). With 0 bases removed from V and 2 bases from J, the gap between germline ends came to 8 bases. The CDR3 has 16 amino acids. Looked up from germline, CDR1 is MGHRA and CDR2 is YSYEKL. For the CDR3, the DNA is TGCGCCAGCAGCCAAGATCTCAGGGCTGGGGCCAACGTCCTGACTTTC. Its protein product is CASSQDLRAGANVLTF.

The chain employs TRBV6-5 and TRBJ1-5, with a tentative D call TRBD1 (6 bases). The CDR3 is made up of 15 amino acids. V was shortened by 8 bases and J by 0 bases, with 14 bases between the two germline ends. CDR1 and CDR2 (germline): MNHEY, SVGAGI. The CDR3 coding sequence is TGTGCCAGCCGAAGAAACAGGGCTAGCAATCAGCCCCAGCATTTT. It translates to CASRRNRASNQPQHF.

The CDR3 DNA follows: TGTGCCAGCAGCTTTCGGACTAGCGGGGGGCCAAGCACAGATACGCAGTATTTT. It translates to CASSFRTSGGPSTDTQYF. V and J are TRBV13 and TRBJ2-3, with 14 bases that match TRBD2. CDR3 length equals 18 residues. The trim removed 3 bases at V and 0 bases at J, leaving 5 bases unmatched. Per the germline V gene, CDR1 is PRHDT and CDR2 is FYEKMQ (reference sequence).

The chain is built from TRBV7-3 and TRBJ2-2; 7 bases map to TRBD1. V lost 4 bases to trimming and J lost 6 bases; unmatched junction nucleotides: 2. The CDR3 spans 13 residues. Germline CDR1 is SGHTA and CDR2 is FQGTGA. CDR3 protein: CASSSGQPGELFF. CDR3 nucleotides: TGTGCCAGCAGCTCGGGACAGCCCGGGGAGCTGTTTTTT.

The rearrangement joins TRBV11-2 to TRBJ2-5; weak D call: TRBD2 (5 bases). Germline CDR1 SGHAT, CDR2 FQNNGV. Trimming removed 3 bases from V and 1 base from J, with 12 bases in between. CDR3 length: 15 residues. The CDR3 reads CASSFGVWPQETQYF. The DNA for the CDR3 is TGTGCCAGCAGCTTCGGGGTTTGGCCCCAAGAGACCCAGTACTTC.